The 9 T cell receptor beta chains below all came from one sample that was sequenced in a study of cytomegalovirus exposure and HLA in healthy donors. The PCR ran on 60 Vbeta and 13 Jbeta primers. Repertoires were generated with immunoSEQ multiplex PCR, while TCRdb's copy carries only in-frame clones and drops some. The data contain 100,000 to 120,000 clones, roughly four fifths of them singletons. What was sequenced was PBMCs. All receptors come from a woman between 18 and 29 years old in good health and CMV-seronegative.

This chain's CDR3 is CASGSLTGTEKLFF. For the CDR3, the DNA is TGTGCCAGCGGGAGCCTGACAGGGACGGAAAAACTGTTTTTT. The V gene is TRBV6-1, the J gene TRBJ1-4; 7 nucleotides agree with TRBD1. The V gene end was trimmed by 8 bases and the J gene end by 8 bases; junction bases not matched to a gene: 11. There are 14 residues in the CDR3. Germline V gene sequence: CDR1 MNHNS, CDR2 SASEGT.

J is TRBJ2-5 and V is TRBV2; D unresolved. The germline CDR1 and CDR2 sequences are SNHLY and FYNNEI. The CDR3 runs to 13 residues. Deletions cut 2 bases from V and 2 bases from J, with 6 bases between. In DNA form, the CDR3 reads TGTGCCAGCAGTGAAATTCTACAAGAGACCCAGTACTTC. Encoded protein: CASSEILQETQYF.

The J gene is TRBJ2-1, the V gene TRBV11-3; no clear D. V lost 4 bases and J lost 6, with 7 bases in between. The CDR3 runs to 12 residues. Germline assignment: CDR1 SGHNT and CDR2 YENEEA. The CDR3 is CASSSGLNEQFF. In DNA, the CDR3 is TGTGCCAGCAGCTCGGGTCTCAATGAGCAGTTCTTC. The full variable domain, with the rest looked up from reference TRBV11-3 and TRBJ2-1, is EAGVVQSPRYKIIEKKQPVAFWCNPISGHNTLYWYLQNLGQGPELLIRYENEEAVDDSQLPKDRFSAERLKGVDSTLKIQPAELGDSAVYLCASSSGLNEQFFGPGTRLTVL.

The J gene is TRBJ2-3, the V gene TRBV19; 7 bases line up with TRBD2. The length of the CDR3 is 14 residues. Germline V gives CDR1 LNHDA, CDR2 SQIVND (reference sequence). The V segment lost 1 base and the J segment 4 bases; nucleotides outside the gene matches: 2. CDR3 in amino acids: CASSIVAGADTQYF. CDR3 DNA sequence: TGTGCCAGTAGTATAGTAGCGGGCGCAGATACGCAGTATTTT.

The chain is built from TRBV5-1 and TRBJ1-1, with 8 bases fitting TRBD1. With 5 bases clipped from V and 4 bases from J, the junction kept 10 bases outside the gene matches. The CDR3 is made up of 15 amino acids. CDR1 SGHRS and CDR2 YFSETQ come from the germline V gene. The CDR3 region is CASRPQTGAGTEAFF. For the CDR3, the DNA is TGCGCCAGCAGGCCCCAGACAGGGGCCGGCACTGAAGCTTTCTTT. Full variable domain (rest looked up from reference TRBV5-1 and TRBJ1-1): KAGVTQTPRYLIKTRGQQVTLSCSPISGHRSVSWYQQTPGQGLQFLFEYFSETQRNKGNFPGRFSGRQFSNSRSEMNVSTLELGDSALYLCASRPQTGAGTEAFFGQGTRLTVV.

The sample holds a few counts of this clone. The rearrangement joins TRBV27 to TRBJ2-5; 10 bases are shared with TRBD2. The DNA end favors TRBJ2-7, so the J call may be wrong. CDR3 length: 13 residues. From germline, CDR1 is MNHEY and CDR2 SMNVEV (reference sequence). CDR3 nucleotide sequence: TGTGCCAGCAGACTAGCGGGAAATTACGAGCAGTACTTC. Its protein product is CASRLAGNYEQYF.

The V and J genes are TRBV9 and TRBJ1-6; 7 nucleotides align to TRBD1. The V gene end was trimmed by 1 base and the J gene end by 7 bases; junction bases not matched to a gene: 2. CDR1 is SGDLS, CDR2 YYNGEE, per germline. CDR3 length: 14 amino acids. The CDR3 nucleotides read TGTGCCAGCAGCGTATCGGGACAGAATTCACCCCTCCACTTT. Translated: CASSVSGQNSPLHF.

The chain carries TRBV25-1 and TRBJ1-4, with D unresolved. The germline CDR1 and CDR2 sequences are MGHDK and SYGVNS. Trimming cost V 2 bases and J 7 bases, with 17 bases left between them. The CDR3 has 16 amino acids. The CDR3 sequence is CASSEGLEGLGEKLFF. The DNA for the CDR3 is TGTGCCAGCAGTGAAGGGCTGGAGGGCTTAGGTGAAAAACTGTTTTTT.

The V call is TRBV27, the J call TRBJ1-4; unclear D gene. The CDR3 consists of 14 residues. Germline V gene sequence: CDR1 MNHEY, CDR2 SMNVEV (reference sequence). V lost 5 bases and J 5 bases, leaving 12 bases between the germline ends. The CDR3 loop is CASSPPGRNEKLFF. The CDR3 DNA is TGTGCCAGCAGTCCGCCGGGGAGGAATGAAAAACTGTTTTTT.